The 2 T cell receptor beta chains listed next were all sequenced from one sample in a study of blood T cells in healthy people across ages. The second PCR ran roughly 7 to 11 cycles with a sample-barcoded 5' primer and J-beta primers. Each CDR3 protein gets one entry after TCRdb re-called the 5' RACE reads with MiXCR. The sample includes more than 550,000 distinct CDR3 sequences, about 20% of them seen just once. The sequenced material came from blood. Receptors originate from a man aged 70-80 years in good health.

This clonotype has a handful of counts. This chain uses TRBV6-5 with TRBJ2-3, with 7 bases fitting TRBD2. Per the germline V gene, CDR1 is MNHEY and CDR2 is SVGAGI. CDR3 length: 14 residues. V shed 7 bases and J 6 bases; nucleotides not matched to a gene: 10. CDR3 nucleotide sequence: TGTGCCAGCACCCCAGCGGGGCTCCGGGATACGCAGTATTTT. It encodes CASTPAGLRDTQYF.

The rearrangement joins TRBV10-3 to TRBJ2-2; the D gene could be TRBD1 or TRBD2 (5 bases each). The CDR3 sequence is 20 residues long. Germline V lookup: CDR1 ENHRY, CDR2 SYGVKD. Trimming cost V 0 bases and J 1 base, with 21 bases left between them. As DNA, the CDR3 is TGTGCCATCAGTGAGTCCCACCCTACTACCGGGACGGGGAACACCGGGGAGCTGTTTTTT. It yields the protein CAISESHPTTGTGNTGELFF.